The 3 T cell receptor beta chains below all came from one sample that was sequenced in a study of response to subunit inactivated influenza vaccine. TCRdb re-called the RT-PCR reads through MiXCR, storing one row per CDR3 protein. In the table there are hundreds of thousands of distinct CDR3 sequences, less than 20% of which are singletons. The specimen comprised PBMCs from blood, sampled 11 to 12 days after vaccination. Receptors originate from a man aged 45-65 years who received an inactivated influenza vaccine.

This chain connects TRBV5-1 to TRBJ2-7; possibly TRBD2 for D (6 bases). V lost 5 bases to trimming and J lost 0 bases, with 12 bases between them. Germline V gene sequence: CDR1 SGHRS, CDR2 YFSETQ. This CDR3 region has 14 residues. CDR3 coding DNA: TGCGCCAGCAGTGCGGGGTCAAGCTCCTACGAGCAGTACTTC. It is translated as CASSAGSSSYEQYF.

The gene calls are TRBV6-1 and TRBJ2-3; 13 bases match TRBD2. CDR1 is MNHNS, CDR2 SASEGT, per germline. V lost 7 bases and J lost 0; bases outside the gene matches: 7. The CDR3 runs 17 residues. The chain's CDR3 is CASTLEGLAGSTDTQYF. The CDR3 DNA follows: TGTGCCAGCACACTGGAGGGACTAGCGGGGAGCACAGATACGCAGTATTTT.

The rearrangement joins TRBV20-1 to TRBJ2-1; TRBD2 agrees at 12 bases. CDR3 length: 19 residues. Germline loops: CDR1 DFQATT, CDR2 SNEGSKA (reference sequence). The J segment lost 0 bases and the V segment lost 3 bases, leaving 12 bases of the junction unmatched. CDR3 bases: TGCAGTGCTAGTGGGTTAGGGACTAGCGGGCCAGGCTCCTACAATGAGCAGTTCTTC. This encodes CSASGLGTSGPGSYNEQFF.